The 18 T cell receptor beta chains reported below all come from one sample, sequenced in a study of CD4 T cells in relation to SARS-CoV-2 and coronaviruses (TCRdb year 2021). Receptors were amplified or captured by the immunoSEQ multiplex PCR assay. TCRdb retrieved this table from immuneACCESS and kept in-frame rearrangements only. Not all clones are present; in checked studies, unresolved V genes account for under half, and no reason is known for the remainder. This sample is represented by around 25,000 clones; approximately 82% of them were singletons. The ten largest clones represent 29% of the sample. No antigen has been assigned to these receptors. CD4+ T cells from unexposed donors were collected before the COVID-19 pandemic (2011-2018). The EasySep CD4+ T cell isolation kit was used to isolate CD4+ T cells once the cultures had run for roughly 10 days. The sequencing input was CD4+ T cells from PBMCs, cultured in vitro. All receptors derive from a human donor in good health.

This sequence joins TRBV10-3 and TRBJ2-3; perhaps TRBD1 as D (6 bases). The CDR3 is 16 amino acids. V was cut by 0 bases and J by 1 base, with 11 bases left in between. Germline CDR1 is ENHRY and CDR2 is SYGVKD. As DNA, the CDR3 is TGTGCCATCAGTGAGTCAGGGGGTATAGGCACAGATACGCAGTATTTT. This gives the protein CAISESGGIGTDTQYF.

The gene calls are TRBV24-1 and TRBJ1-1; D gene ambiguous. Germline V lookup: CDR1 KGHDR, CDR2 SFDVKD. Trimming cost V 7 bases and J 3 bases, with 8 bases left between them. The CDR3 extends over 12 amino acids. The CDR3 nucleotides read TGTGCCACCAGCGCCCGGGACACTGAAGCTTTCTTT. Amino acid sequence: CATSARDTEAFF.

V and J are TRBV7-2 and TRBJ1-1, with D perhaps TRBD1 (5 bases). The length of the CDR3 is 15 residues. The germline CDR1 and CDR2 sequences are SGHTA and FQGNSA. Trimming took off 5 bases at V and 1 base at J, with 14 bases between the two ends. The CDR3 loop is CASSPRGAENTEAFF. The CDR3, as DNA: TGTGCCAGCAGCCCCCGCGGGGCCGAGAACACTGAAGCTTTCTTT.

This chain uses TRBV7-2 with TRBJ2-3, with D uncertain. Between the trimmed V and J ends, which lost 0 bases and 3 bases, there was a span of 10 bases. There are 15 residues in the CDR3. Per germline, CDR1 SGHTA and CDR2 FQGNSA. The CDR3 loop reads CASSLAYLATDTQYF. In DNA form, the CDR3 reads TGTGCCAGCAGCTTAGCGTATCTCGCGACAGATACGCAGTATTTT.

This clone appeared once. The chain employs TRBV7-9 and TRBJ2-1, with D perhaps TRBD2 (6 bases). V lost 0 bases to trimming and J lost 10 bases, with 10 bases between them. CDR1 is SEHNR and CDR2 is FQNEAQ in the germline V gene (reference sequence). CDR3 length: 13 residues. CDR3: CASSLAQAGEQFF. Written as DNA, the CDR3 is TGTGCCAGCAGCTTAGCACAGGCGGGAGAGCAGTTCTTC.

The chain uses TRBV7-2 and TRBJ1-2; D is uncertain. Trimming removed 7 bases at V and 8 bases at J, with 11 bases between. There are 11 residues in the CDR3. From germline, CDR1 is SGHTA and CDR2 FQGNSA. CDR3 in DNA: TGTGCCAGCACCCTCACGGGGGGCTACACCTTC. Translation: CASTLTGGYTF.

This clone was seen a few times. V and J are TRBV4-1 and TRBJ2-7, with D maybe TRBD2 (6 bases). The CDR3 contains 16 residues. The germline V gene encodes CDR1 MGHRA and CDR2 YSYEKL. V gave up 0 bases and J gave up 1 base, with 13 bases separating them. CDR3 DNA: TGCGCCAGCAGCCAAGATTTAGCGGACGCTTCCTACGAGCAGTACTTC. As protein: CASSQDLADASYEQYF.

V gene TRBV27 combines with J gene TRBJ1-6, with unresolved D. CDR3 length: 13 amino acids. Germline V gives CDR1 MNHEY, CDR2 SMNVEV (reference sequence). Trimming pared 10 bases from V and 6 bases from J, leaving 13 bases between. CDR3 sequence: CATPLAVNSPLHF. In nucleotides, the CDR3 is TGTGCCACCCCCCTGGCAGTTAATTCACCCCTCCACTTT.

The rearrangement uses TRBV12-3 or TRBV12-4 and TRBJ2-2, with TRBD2 as a possible D gene (7 bases). The V end lost 7 bases, the J end lost 5 bases, and 8 bases lay between the germline ends. The CDR3 runs to 12 residues. The CDR3 sequence: CASKGGTGELFF. The CDR3 DNA sequence: TGTGCCAGCAAGGGGGGGACCGGGGAGCTGTTTTTT.

This chain connects TRBV5-1 to TRBJ2-3, with 9 bases identical to TRBD1. Germline V gene lookup returns CDR1 SGHRS and CDR2 YFSETQ. The CDR3 runs to 13 residues. Trimming at V came to 7 bases and at J to 4 bases, leaving 4 bases not matched to a gene. CDR3 sequence: CASGTGGADTQYF. The DNA for the CDR3 is TGCGCCAGCGGTACAGGGGGCGCAGATACGCAGTATTTT.

The V and J genes are TRBV13 and TRBJ1-2; 7 bases are a match to TRBD1. Germline CDR1 and CDR2: PRHDT and FYEKMQ (reference sequence). Losses at the gene ends were 5 bases for V and 4 bases for J; bases not matched to a gene: 7. The CDR3 consists of 14 residues. The CDR3 nucleotides read TGTGCCAGCAGCACCCGACAGGGAAGCTATGGCTACACCTTC. Its protein product is CASSTRQGSYGYTF.

The rearrangement links TRBV7-2 to TRBJ2-5; D call uncertain. The CDR3 runs to 13 residues. Germline values: CDR1 SGHTA, CDR2 FQGNSA. V lost 3 bases and J 2 bases, leaving 7 bases between the germline ends. CDR3 coding DNA: TGTGCCAGCAGCTTCGTATCACAAGAGACCCAGTACTTC. Translation gives CASSFVSQETQYF.

The V gene is TRBV18, the J gene TRBJ2-5; 9 positions agree with TRBD1. Looked up from germline, CDR1 is KGHSH and CDR2 is LQKENI. J gave up 3 bases and V 8 bases, and 7 bases lay outside the gene matches. The CDR3 consists of 14 residues. The DNA for the CDR3 is TGTGCCAGCCAACGACAGGGGGTCAAAGAGACCCAGTACTTC. Protein: CASQRQGVKETQYF.

V is TRBV30 and J is TRBJ2-3, with 7 bases aligning to TRBD2. The germline V gene encodes CDR1 GTSNPN and CDR2 SVGIG (reference sequence). The CDR3 totals 15 residues. Trimming at V came to 2 bases and at J to 3 bases, leaving 8 bases not matched to a gene. The CDR3 DNA is TGTGCCTGGAGTCTATTAGCGGGCGGGACAGATACGCAGTATTTT. Amino acid sequence: CAWSLLAGGTDTQYF.

This clone ranks as medium-sized. The chain combines TRBV24-1 with TRBJ2-1; possible D gene TRBD2, 5 bases. The germline V gene has CDR1 KGHDR and CDR2 SFDVKD. The CDR3 loop spans 13 amino acids. The ends were cut back, 1 base at V and 7 bases at J, with 7 bases in the middle. The CDR3 sequence: CATSDFTGNEQFF. CDR3 DNA: TGTGCCACCAGTGATTTTACGGGGAATGAGCAGTTCTTC.

V is TRBV29-1 and J is TRBJ2-6, with D uncertain. CDR1 and CDR2 from the germline V gene are SQVTM and ANQGSEA. Trimming removed 5 bases at V and 1 base at J, with 9 bases between. The CDR3 has 14 amino acids. CDR3: CSVYWTSGANVLTF. The DNA of the CDR3 is TGCAGCGTTTATTGGACGTCTGGGGCCAACGTCCTGACTTTC.

The V call is TRBV10-3, the J call TRBJ2-7; D is undetermined. V dropped 5 bases and J dropped 6 bases, with 8 bases sitting between them. This CDR3 is 11 amino acids long. CDR1 is ENHRY, CDR2 SYGVKD, per germline. The CDR3 DNA sequence: TGTGCCATCAGTTCCCACGGCGAGCAGTACTTC. Protein: CAISSHGEQYF.

This clone has only a few counts. The chain employs TRBV3-1 (or the pseudogene TRBV3-2) and TRBJ2-3; 14 bases agree with TRBD2. The CDR3 loop spans 17 amino acids. Germline values: CDR1 LGHDT, CDR2 YNNKEL (reference sequence). V shed 4 bases and J 4 bases; nucleotides not matched to a gene: 7. This chain's CDR3 is CASSPLGTSGRSDTQYF. CDR3 coding DNA: TGTGCCAGCAGCCCGCTGGGGACTAGCGGGAGATCAGATACGCAGTATTTT.